One sample yielded the 26 T cell receptor beta chains listed below, sequenced in a study of T cells after posttransplantation cyclophosphamide. Generated by immunoSEQ multiplex PCR, the TCRdb table keeps only in-frame clones and is missing some. This sample comprises 10,000 to 15,000 clones, none seen once only. Sequencing used PBMCs. The receptors shown here come from a woman in her 40s in good health, CMV-negative, and a related stem cell transplant donor.

In its sample, this clone was seen many times. The V and J genes are TRBV7-2 and TRBJ1-1, with unresolved D. The CDR3 spans 12 residues. Germline CDR1 reads SGHTA; CDR2 reads FQGNSA. V lost 5 bases to trimming and J lost 1 base, with 5 bases between them. This chain's CDR3 is CASSPQNTEAFF. DNA for the CDR3: TGTGCCAGCAGCCCCCAGAACACTGAAGCTTTCTTT.

This clone occurred many times. This chain connects TRBV4-1 to TRBJ2-5; perhaps TRBD1 as D (6 bases). V was shortened by 4 bases and J by 4 bases, with 10 bases between the two germline ends. Germline lookup yields CDR1 MGHRA and CDR2 YSYEKL. The CDR3 spans 13 residues. The DNA of the CDR3 is TGCGCCAGCAGCCTACAGGGTTCAGAGACCCAGTACTTC. It specifies CASSLQGSETQYF.

This clone was observed many times. The rearrangement uses TRBV4-3 and TRBJ1-2; 8 positions match TRBD1. CDR3 length: 16 amino acids. V dropped 4 bases and J dropped 2; count of bases not matched to a gene: 9. Germline CDR1 is LGHNA and CDR2 is YSLEER. DNA of the CDR3: TGCGCCAGCAGCCGGGATACGGGACAGGAAAACTATGGCTACACCTTC. It encodes CASSRDTGQENYGYTF.

This clone appeared many times. The chain uses TRBV5-1 and TRBJ2-7; 8 positions agree with TRBD1. The J segment lost 5 bases and the V segment lost 3 bases, leaving 4 bases of the junction unmatched. CDR1 and CDR2 (germline): SGHRS, YFSETQ. The CDR3 runs 13 residues. The CDR3 spells CASSYQGAHEQYF. As DNA, the CDR3 is TGCGCCAGCAGCTACCAGGGGGCGCACGAGCAGTACTTC.

This clone was recorded at least ten times. The rearrangement links TRBV2 to TRBJ2-1; TRBD1 matches 7 bases. With 4 bases clipped from V and 7 bases from J, the junction kept 4 bases outside the gene matches. Germline V lookup: CDR1 SNHLY, CDR2 FYNNEI. The CDR3 covers 13 residues. The CDR3 loop reads CASSADRNNEQFF. The CDR3 DNA follows: TGTGCCAGCAGTGCGGACAGGAATAATGAGCAGTTCTTC.

This clone was seen a few times. The chain combines TRBV7-2 with TRBJ2-3; D unclear. The CDR3 is 15 residues long. Germline CDR1 and CDR2: SGHTA and FQGNSA. Between the trimmed V and J ends, which lost 5 bases and 5 bases, there was a span of 17 bases. CDR3 loop: CASSDPLVRLDTQYF. The CDR3 DNA reads as TGTGCCAGCAGCGATCCCTTGGTCCGACTAGATACGCAGTATTTT. The full variable domain, in which reference TRBV7-2 and TRBJ2-3 provide the parts outside the CDR3, is GAGVSQSPSNKVTEKGKDVELRCDPISGHTALYWYRQSLGQGLEFLIYFQGNSAPDKSGLPSDRFSAERTGGSVSTLTIQRTQQEDSAVYLCASSDPLVRLDTQYFGPGTRLTVL.

In its sample, this clone was seen many times. This chain joins TRBV6-2 or TRBV6-3 and TRBJ1-4; D remains unclear. Germline V lookup: CDR1 MNHEY, CDR2 SVGEGT. The CDR3 has 15 amino acids. The ends were cut back, 8 bases at V and 0 bases at J, with 13 bases in the middle. The CDR3 DNA sequence: TGTGCCAGCCGATACCACGCGGCAACTAATGAAAAACTGTTTTTT. This encodes CASRYHAATNEKLFF.

This clone appeared many times. CDR3 DNA sequence: TGTGCCAGCAGTTTGGTCGGCGGTAACACTGAAGCTTTCTTT. Amino acids: CASSLVGGNTEAFF. V usage is TRBV27 and J usage is TRBJ1-1; the D is unclear. Trimming shortened V by 3 bases and J by 2 bases, and 10 bases separated the two germline ends. This CDR3 has 14 amino acids. Germline V gene lookup returns CDR1 MNHEY and CDR2 SMNVEV (reference sequence).

Many counts were recorded for this clone. The chain is built from TRBV24-1 and TRBJ1-2; tentatively, D is TRBD1 (6 bases). Germline CDR1 reads KGHDR; CDR2 reads SFDVKD. The germline V and J ends were trimmed by 4 bases and 9 bases, with 14 bases remaining between them. This CDR3 is 13 amino acids long. CDR3 sequence (DNA): TGTGCCACCAGTGACCCTACAGGGAACCGCTACACCTTC. Amino acids: CATSDPTGNRYTF.

In its sample, this clone was seen many times. The gene calls are TRBV12-3 or TRBV12-4 and TRBJ1-2; TRBD1 matches at 7 bases. With 6 bases clipped from V and 1 base from J, the junction kept 14 bases outside the gene matches. The CDR3 sequence is 17 residues long. In DNA, the CDR3 is TGTGCCAGCAGACCAGAACAGGGGTTAGGCCTTAACTATGGCTACACCTTC. It is translated as CASRPEQGLGLNYGYTF.

This clone appeared many times. The chain joins TRBV4-1 to TRBJ2-7, with D maybe TRBD2 (6 bases). Germline V gives CDR1 MGHRA, CDR2 YSYEKL. The CDR3 extends over 16 amino acids. Trimming pared 3 bases from V and 3 bases from J, leaving 18 bases between. In DNA, the CDR3 is TGCGCCAGCAGCCAGTTAGAGCGGGCGTCTCACTACGAGCAGTACTTC. Translation gives CASSQLERASHYEQYF.

There are many counts of this clone. The V call is TRBV7-3, the J call TRBJ2-7; D is perhaps TRBD1 (6 bases). The CDR3 consists of 15 residues. Trimming pared 5 bases from V and 2 bases from J, leaving 16 bases between. CDR1 SGHTA and CDR2 FQGTGA come from the germline V gene. CDR3 region: CASSSFIGGPYEQYF. The CDR3, as DNA: TGTGCCAGCAGCAGTTTTATAGGGGGTCCCTACGAGCAGTACTTC.

The chain is built from TRBV29-1 and TRBJ2-7; TRBD2 matches 9 bases. The CDR3 spans 14 residues. The V gene's germline CDR1 is SQVTM and CDR2 ANQGSEA. Unmatched junction bases numbered 8, after V lost 4 bases and J lost 4 bases. The CDR3 nucleotides read TGCAGCGTTGGGGGGAGGACTAGCGCTTACGAGCAGTACTTC. Translation: CSVGGRTSAYEQYF.

This clone was counted ten times or more. The chain employs TRBV25-1 and TRBJ2-7; 11 bases align to TRBD2. J lost 1 base, V lost 6 bases, and 2 bases had no gene match. The germline CDR1 and CDR2 sequences are MGHDK and SYGVNS. The CDR3 contains 14 residues. CDR3 in DNA: TGTGCCAGCAGCCTAGCGGGAGGATCCTACGAGCAGTACTTC. This codes for CASSLAGGSYEQYF.

This clone was recorded at least ten times. The chain links TRBV7-9 to TRBJ2-6, with a weak D call TRBD1 (6 bases). There are 16 residues in the CDR3. The V gene's germline CDR1 is SEHNR and CDR2 FQNEAQ (reference sequence). V was shortened by 3 bases and J by 5 bases, with 14 bases between the two germline ends. The CDR3 region has the DNA TGTGCCAGCAGCTTCGGTGACCGGGACAGGGCCAACGTCCTGACTTTC. This codes for CASSFGDRDRANVLTF.

The table lists this clone with many counts. This chain joins TRBV24-1 and TRBJ2-7, with a weak D call TRBD2 (6 bases). The germline gives CDR1 KGHDR, CDR2 SFDVKD. The CDR3 runs 13 residues. With 7 bases removed from V and 1 base from J, the gap between germline ends came to 10 bases. Here the CDR3 DNA reads TGTGCCACCAGAGGTAGCGGATCCTACGAGCAGTACTTC. The encoded protein is CATRGSGSYEQYF.

This clone was counted ten times or more. The J gene is TRBJ2-1, the V gene TRBV7-2; TRBD1 matches at 7 bases. V gave up 5 bases and J gave up 1 base; unmatched junction bases: 2. The germline gives CDR1 SGHTA, CDR2 FQGNSA. This CDR3 spans 14 amino acids. The CDR3 coding sequence is TGTGCCAGCAGCCCGACAGGGTCCTACAATGAGCAGTTCTTC. Protein sequence: CASSPTGSYNEQFF.

This clone was seen repeatedly, ten times or more. The chain carries TRBV6-2 or TRBV6-3 and TRBJ1-5; the D is unclear. The germline gives CDR1 MNHEY, CDR2 SVGEGT. V lost 2 bases and J lost 0, with 8 bases in between. The CDR3 is 15 amino acids. The CDR3 coding sequence is TGTGCCAGCAGTTACCACTTCGGTAGCAATCAGCCCCAGCATTTT. Protein sequence: CASSYHFGSNQPQHF.

This clone was seen many times. This sequence joins TRBV12-3 or TRBV12-4 and TRBJ1-1; TRBD1 might be the D (5 bases). V was pared by 0 bases and J by 1 base, with 15 bases between. CDR3 size: 17 residues. CDR3 nucleotides: TGTGCCAGCAGTTTAGCTCGAGGGGAAGTAGCGAACACTGAAGCTTTCTTT. It specifies CASSLARGEVANTEAFF.

This clone was counted ten times or more. The chain is built from TRBV14 and TRBJ2-5, with unresolved D. Germline-derived CDR1 and CDR2 are SGHDN and FVKESK. CDR3 length equals 14 residues. Deletions cut 0 bases from V and 1 base from J, with 6 bases between. In DNA form, the CDR3 reads TGTGCCAGCAGCCAAGACACAGTCCAAGAGACCCAGTACTTC. It encodes CASSQDTVQETQYF.

This clone was observed at least ten times. The chain uses TRBV6-5 and TRBJ1-4; D is uncertain. V lost 8 bases and J lost 0, with 10 bases in between. This CDR3 spans 14 amino acids. Germline V gene data show CDR1 as MNHEY and CDR2 as SVGAGI. The CDR3 loop reads CASSHATTNEKLFF. CDR3 nucleotide sequence: TGTGCCAGCTCGCACGCTACAACTAATGAAAAACTGTTTTTT.

This clone was seen at least ten times. Written as DNA, the CDR3 is TGTGCCAGTACCTTTAGCGGGAGGGCTTCCTACAATGAGCAGTTCTTC. This sequence encodes CASTFSGRASYNEQFF. V and J are TRBV19 and TRBJ2-1; TRBD2 matches 11 bases. Germline values: CDR1 LNHDA, CDR2 SQIVND (reference sequence). The junction had 6 bases not matched to a gene; V was cut back by 7 bases and J by 1 base. The CDR3 is 16 residues long.

The sample holds many counts of this clone. V usage is TRBV19 and J usage is TRBJ2-3; 12 nucleotides match TRBD2. The CDR3 runs to 16 residues. The germline V gene encodes CDR1 LNHDA and CDR2 SQIVND (reference sequence). V trimming: 6 bases; J trimming: 5 bases; junction bases outside the gene matches: 9. The CDR3 reads CASRPILAGGGDTQYF. The CDR3 DNA follows: TGTGCCAGTAGACCTATACTAGCGGGGGGCGGAGATACGCAGTATTTT.

This clone was counted at least ten times. The chain has TRBV4-3 and TRBJ2-7; tentative D call: TRBD1 (6 bases). The CDR3 runs to 16 residues. V lost 3 bases to trimming and J lost 3 bases, with 18 bases between them. Germline CDR1 LGHNA, CDR2 YSLEER. CDR3 loop: CASSHLIGGHSYEQYF. The DNA of the CDR3 is TGCGCCAGCAGCCACCTTATTGGGGGACACAGCTACGAGCAGTACTTC.

The genes are TRBV30 and TRBJ1-1; D is undetermined. CDR1 GTSNPN and CDR2 SVGIG come from the germline V gene (reference sequence). This CDR3 has 13 residues. V lost 2 bases and J lost 1, with 8 bases in between. CDR3: CAWSTTGNTEAFF. The CDR3 nucleotides read TGTGCCTGGAGTACGACGGGGAACACTGAAGCTTTCTTT.

This clone was recorded many times. The CDR3 is CATSRDQVRGNGYTF. The CDR3 DNA sequence: TGTGCCACCAGCAGAGATCAGGTTAGGGGGAATGGCTACACCTTC. The J gene is TRBJ1-2, the V gene TRBV15; weak D call: TRBD1 (6 bases). The CDR3 has 15 amino acids. The germline V gene has CDR1 LNHNV and CDR2 YYDKDF (reference sequence). The V and J ends lost 0 bases and 6 bases respectively, with 14 bases between them.